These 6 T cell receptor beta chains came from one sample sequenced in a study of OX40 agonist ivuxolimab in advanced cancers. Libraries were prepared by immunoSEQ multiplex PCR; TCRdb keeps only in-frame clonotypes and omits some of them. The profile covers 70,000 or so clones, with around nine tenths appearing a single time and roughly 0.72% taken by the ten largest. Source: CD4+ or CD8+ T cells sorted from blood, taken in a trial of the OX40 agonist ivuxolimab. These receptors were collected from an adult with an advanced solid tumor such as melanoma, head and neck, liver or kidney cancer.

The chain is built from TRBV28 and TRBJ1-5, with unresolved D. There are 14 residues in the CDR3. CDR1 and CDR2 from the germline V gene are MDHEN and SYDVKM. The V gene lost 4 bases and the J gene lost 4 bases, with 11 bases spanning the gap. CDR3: CASSSGGRNQPQHF. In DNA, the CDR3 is TGTGCCAGCAGTTCAGGAGGGAGGAATCAGCCCCAGCATTTT.

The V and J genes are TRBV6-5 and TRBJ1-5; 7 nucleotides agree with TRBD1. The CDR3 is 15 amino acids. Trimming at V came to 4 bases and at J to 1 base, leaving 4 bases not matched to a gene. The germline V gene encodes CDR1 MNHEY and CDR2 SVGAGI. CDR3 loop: CASSLQQGSNQPQHF. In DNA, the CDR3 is TGTGCCAGCAGTTTACAACAGGGGAGCAATCAGCCCCAGCATTTT.

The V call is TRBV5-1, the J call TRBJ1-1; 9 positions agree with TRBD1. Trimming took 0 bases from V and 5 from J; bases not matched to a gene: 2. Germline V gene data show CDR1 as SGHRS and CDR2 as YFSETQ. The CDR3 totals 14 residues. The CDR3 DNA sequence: TGCGCCAGCAGCTTGGGACAGGGGGTTACTGAAGCTTTCTTT. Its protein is CASSLGQGVTEAFF.

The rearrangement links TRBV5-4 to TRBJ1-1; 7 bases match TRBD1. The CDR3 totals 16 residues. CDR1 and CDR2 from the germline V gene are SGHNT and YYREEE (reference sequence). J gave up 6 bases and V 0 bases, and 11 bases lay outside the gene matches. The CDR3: CASSLDETGLAAEAFF. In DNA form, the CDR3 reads TGTGCCAGCAGCTTGGACGAGACAGGGCTCGCAGCTGAAGCTTTCTTT.

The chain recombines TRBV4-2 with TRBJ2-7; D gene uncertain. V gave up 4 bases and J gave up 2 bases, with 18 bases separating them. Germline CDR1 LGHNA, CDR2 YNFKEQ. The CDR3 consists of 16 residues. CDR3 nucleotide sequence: TGTGCCAGCAGCCCATTCGGCGTGTCCGCTACCTACGAGCAGTACTTC. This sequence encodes CASSPFGVSATYEQYF.

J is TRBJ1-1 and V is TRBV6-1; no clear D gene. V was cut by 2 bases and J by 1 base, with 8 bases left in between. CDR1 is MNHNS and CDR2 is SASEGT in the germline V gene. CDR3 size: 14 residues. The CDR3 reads CASSEYGRNTEAFF. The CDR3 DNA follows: TGTGCCAGCAGTGAATACGGGCGGAACACTGAAGCTTTCTTT.